Below are 17 T cell receptor beta chains sequenced from a single sample in a study of blood T cells in healthy people across ages (dated by TCRdb to the mid-2010s). The receptor library was made with 5' RACE. Sequencer: Illumina HiSeq 2500. A second roughly 7 to 11 cycle PCR used a sample-barcoded 5' primer and a J-beta primer mix. In-frame beta chains were kept once TCRdb had trimmed the public reads at Q25 with fastp and called clones with MiXCR. Every distinct CDR3 protein forms one entry, paired with its most common genes and DNA. This sample holds approximately 800,000 distinct CDR3 sequences; 55% to 75% were observed only once. In total, the top ten clones hold around 22% of the sample. The sample taken for sequencing was blood. The source is a man aged 25 to 40 in good health.

The chain is built from TRBV6-2 or TRBV6-3 and TRBJ2-4; D call uncertain. The end of the DNA fits TRBJ2-7 better, so the J call may be wrong. The CDR3 runs 13 residues. Germline assignment: CDR1 MNHEY and CDR2 SVGEGT. This chain's CDR3 is CASTEVGYYEQYF. CDR3 sequence (DNA): TGTGCCAGCACCGAGGTGGGCTACTACGAGCAGTACTTC.

This clonotype was picked up one time. The rearrangement links TRBV7-9 to TRBJ2-1; D is unresolved. The CDR3 runs to 12 residues. Between the trimmed V and J ends, which lost 4 bases and 8 bases, there was a span of 9 bases. CDR1 SEHNR and CDR2 FQNEAQ come from the germline V gene (reference sequence). The CDR3 region is CASSSFGYEQFF. The DNA of the CDR3 is TGTGCCAGCAGCTCTTTTGGGTATGAGCAGTTCTTC.

This clonotype has only a few counts. This chain links TRBV29-1 with TRBJ1-2; D gene uncertain. CDR1 and CDR2 (germline): SQVTM, ANQGSEA. Trimming took off 3 bases at V and 7 bases at J, with 15 bases between the two ends. This CDR3 comprises 13 residues. The CDR3 loop reads CSVDRAEASGYTF. DNA for the CDR3: TGCAGCGTTGATCGGGCGGAGGCGTCTGGCTACACCTTC.

This clonotype was seen only a few times. The rearrangement links TRBV4-3 to TRBJ2-1, with D perhaps assigned TRBD1 or TRBD2 (6 bases each). Germline CDR1 and CDR2: LGHNA and YSLEER. V was pared by 0 bases and J by 2 bases, with 14 bases between. The CDR3 covers 17 residues. The CDR3 DNA reads TGCGCCAGCAGCCAAGATTCGGGGGCGGGACCCTACAATGAGCAGTTCTTC. Its protein product is CASSQDSGAGPYNEQFF.

This clonotype was picked up a small number of times. The chain recombines TRBV11-1 with TRBJ2-7; possibly TRBD2 for D (5 bases). V was shortened by 5 bases and J by 3 bases, with 20 bases between the two germline ends. The CDR3 sequence is 16 residues long. CDR1 SGHAT and CDR2 FQDESV come from the germline V gene (reference sequence). The CDR3 sequence: CASSRLGVASGYEQYF. Here the CDR3 DNA reads TGTGCCAGCAGCCGCTTGGGTGTAGCGTCGGGCTACGAGCAGTACTTC.

This clonotype showed up just a few times. The chain is built from TRBV29-1 and TRBJ1-1; D is ambiguous. The germline V gene encodes CDR1 SQVTM and CDR2 ANQGSEA. With 5 bases removed from V and 8 bases from J, the gap between germline ends came to 15 bases. The CDR3 consists of 12 residues. The CDR3 DNA reads as TGCAGCGTTCCTCCTGGACTGTCCGAAGCTTTCTTT. Translated: CSVPPGLSEAFF.

V usage is TRBV14 and J usage is TRBJ2-2; D call uncertain. V was trimmed by 1 base and J by 6 bases, leaving 12 bases between them. The CDR3 spans 15 residues. The germline gives CDR1 SGHDN, CDR2 FVKESK. Here the CDR3 DNA reads TGTGCCAGCAGCCAAGGTTTAGAAAATGCCGGGGAGCTGTTTTTT. It translates to CASSQGLENAGELFF.

The rearrangement uses TRBV7-9 and TRBJ2-7, with D tentatively TRBD2 (6 bases). The germline V gene has CDR1 SEHNR and CDR2 FQNEAQ (reference sequence). The CDR3 sequence is 12 residues long. Trimming shortened V by 3 bases and J by 7 bases, and 10 bases separated the two germline ends. CDR3 region: CASSFDRGEQYF. The CDR3 nucleotides are TGTGCCAGCAGCTTCGATCGGGGGGAGCAGTACTTC.

The rearrangement uses TRBV25-1 and TRBJ2-1; D is uncertain. The ends were cut back, 6 bases at V and 4 bases at J, with 13 bases in the middle. The CDR3 spans 14 residues. CDR1 is MGHDK, CDR2 SYGVNS, per germline. The CDR3 DNA reads TGTGCCAGCAGCGAGATCTTAGATTACAATGAGCAGTTCTTC. Its translation is CASSEILDYNEQFF.

This clonotype is a singleton in its sample. Lacking the conserved final phenylalanine or tryptophan, this CDR3 likely reflects a read error. V gene TRBV7-9 combines with J gene TRBJ2-4; a possible D gene is TRBD1 (5 bases). From germline, CDR1 is SEHNR and CDR2 FQNEAQ (reference sequence). This CDR3 comprises 16 residues. Trimming took 1 base from V and 5 from J, leaving 15 bases between them. CDR3 protein: CASSLGTLREQNIQYL. The CDR3 region has the DNA TGTGCCAGCAGCTTAGGGACCCTCAGGGAACAAAACATTCAGTACTTA.

Comment on this clonotype: At one boundary the junction diverges from the germline segment, which might be a read error. In DNA, the CDR3 is TGTGCCAGCAGTTTCGGAGGGCATAATGCACCCCTCCACTTT. This sequence encodes CASSFGGHNAPLHF. The chain links TRBV27 to TRBJ1-6; D remains ambiguous. In germline, CDR1 is MNHEY, CDR2 SMNVEV (reference sequence). The CDR3 is 14 amino acids.

The genes are TRBV2 and TRBJ2-3, with D maybe TRBD2 (6 bases). CDR3 size: 19 residues. The V end was cut by 2 bases, the J end by 0 bases, with 21 bases between. Per the germline V gene, CDR1 is SNHLY and CDR2 is FYNNEI. The CDR3, as DNA: TGTGCCAGCAGTGAACCGAAACAATATAAGGGACTTAGCACAGATACGCAGTATTTT. Its protein is CASSEPKQYKGLSTDTQYF.

This chain uses TRBV5-4 with TRBJ1-1; TRBD1 might be the D (5 bases). There are 14 residues in the CDR3. The V and J ends lost 5 bases and 0 bases respectively, with 11 bases between them. Germline values: CDR1 SGHNT, CDR2 YYREEE (reference sequence). The CDR3 loop is CASRGPDMNTEAFF. The CDR3, as DNA: TGTGCCAGCAGGGGACCCGATATGAACACTGAAGCTTTCTTT.

This clonotype came up a few times. The chain recombines TRBV7-6 with TRBJ2-3, with unresolved D. V was trimmed by 11 bases and J by 1 base, leaving 16 bases between them. The CDR3 runs 14 residues. CDR1 and CDR2 from the germline V gene are SGHVS and FNYEAQ. CDR3 sequence reads: CAVQIGTGTDTQYF. The CDR3 nucleotides are TGTGCCGTCCAGATTGGAACCGGCACAGATACGCAGTATTTT.

The chain links TRBV29-1 to TRBJ1-1, with 7 nucleotides matching TRBD1. CDR1 and CDR2 (germline): SQVTM, ANQGSEA. CDR3 length: 17 amino acids. Trimming cost V 3 bases and J 3 bases; bases outside gene matches: 16. The CDR3 spells CSVDGLGGAGGDTEAFF. CDR3 nucleotide sequence: TGCAGCGTTGATGGTTTAGGGGGCGCGGGGGGGGACACTGAAGCTTTCTTT. Based on the CDR3 plus reference TRBV29-1 and TRBJ1-1, the full variable domain is SAVISQKPSRDICQRGTSLTIQCQVDSQVTMMFWYRQQPGQSLTLIATANQGSEATYESGFVIDKFPISRPNLTFSTLTVSNMSPEDSSIYLCSVDGLGGAGGDTEAFFGQGTRLTVV.

The chain joins TRBV16 to TRBJ1-6, with 7 bases identical to TRBD1. Germline V gene lookup returns CDR1 KGHSY and CDR2 FQNENV. This CDR3 is 15 amino acids long. V was clipped by 2 bases and J by 5 bases; unmatched bases: 3. CDR3 bases: TGTGCCAGCAGCCAAGATACAGGGGATAATTCACCCCTCCACTTT. Protein product: CASSQDTGDNSPLHF.

The CDR3 loop is CASSLSRANTEAFF. In DNA form, the CDR3 reads TGTGCCAGCAGCTTGTCCCGCGCGAACACTGAAGCTTTCTTT. J is TRBJ1-1 and V is TRBV7-2, with no clear D. CDR3 length: 14 amino acids. The germline gives CDR1 SGHTA, CDR2 FQGNSA. Trimming removed 3 bases at V and 1 base at J, with 9 bases between.